These T cell receptor beta chains were read from a single sample in a study of OX40 agonist ivuxolimab in advanced cancers. Only in-frame clones appear in the TCRdb table, and some are missing; sequencing was by immunoSEQ multiplex PCR. Of tens of thousands of clones listed, around 83% are singletons. Source: CD4+ or CD8+ T cells sorted from blood, taken in a trial of the OX40 agonist ivuxolimab. These receptors originate from an adult with an advanced solid tumor such as melanoma, head and neck, liver or kidney cancer. The CDR3 runs from the conserved cysteine through the conserved F or W. The D gene is left open where the match is weak. Only part of the rows carry a size: once, few, many, or a class if the clone is expanded.

V gene	D gene	clone size	J gene	CDR3 DNA	CDR3 protein
TRBV7-9	.	.	TRBJ2-2	TGTGCCAGCAGCTTCCGCGTTTCCGGGGAGCTGTTTTTT	CASSFRVSGELFF
TRBV7-2	.	.	TRBJ2-1	TGTGCCAGCAGCCCCTGGGGAAAGTCCTACAATGAGCAGTTCTTC	CASSPWGKSYNEQFF
TRBV30	.	.	TRBJ1-2	TGTGCCTGGGCCGGATATGGCTACACCTTC	CAWAGYGYTF
TRBV27	TRBD2	.	TRBJ2-1	TGTGCCAGCAGGGTAACTAGCGGGGGCTTTTCCGCAGATGAGCAGTTCTTC	CASRVTSGGFSADEQFF
TRBV30	TRBD2	.	TRBJ2-1	TGTGCCTGGAGTGGGCTAGCGGGGAGCAATGAGCAGTTCTTC	CAWSGLAGSNEQFF
TRBV9	TRBD2	once	TRBJ2-7	TGTGCCAGCAGCGCCTCTACTAGCGGGGACCCCTACGAGCAGTACTTC	CASSASTSGDPYEQYF
TRBV28	TRBD1	once	TRBJ1-5	TGTGCCAGCAGTTTATCACAGGGGGCGCTTCAGCCCCAGCATTTT	CASSLSQGALQPQHF
TRBV5-6	.	.	TRBJ2-5	TGTGCCAGCAGCTTGGGAGGGTGGCAGACCCAGTACTTC	CASSLGGWQTQYF
TRBV14	.	.	TRBJ2-7	TGTGCCAGCAGCCAAGCCCAGGGCGCCTATTCCTACGAGCAGTACTTC	CASSQAQGAYSYEQYF
TRBV9	TRBD1	.	TRBJ2-1	TGTGCCAGCAGCTCCCAGGGACAGGGGAGTGAGCAGTTCTTC	CASSSQGQGSEQFF
TRBV7-9	.	.	TRBJ2-7	TGTGCCAGCAGCTACAGTGACAGGAGCTCCTACGAGCAGTACTTC	CASSYSDRSSYEQYF
TRBV9	TRBD1	.	TRBJ2-1	TGTGCCAGCAGCGCCTCGGACAGGGTGATTTACAATGAGCAGTTCTTC	CASSASDRVIYNEQFF
TRBV27	TRBD1	.	TRBJ2-7	TGTGCCAGCAGTTTGCCCGGACAGGTAGGCTACGAGCAGTACTTC	CASSLPGQVGYEQYF
TRBV5-4	.	.	TRBJ1-2	TGTGCCAGCTCAACACGAGGGGACTTGAATGGCTACACCTTC	CASSTRGDLNGYTF
TRBV2	.	.	TRBJ2-7	TGTGCCAGCACCATGAAAGGACAGCCATTAGGATACGAGCAGTACTTC	CASTMKGQPLGYEQYF
TRBV7-2	TRBD2	.	TRBJ2-5	TGTGCCAGCAGCTTAGGGGGCGGGGGGGCCCCGGAGACCCAGTACTTC	CASSLGGGGAPETQYF
TRBV5-1	TRBD2	.	TRBJ2-5	TGCGCCAGCAGCTTCGAACCGACTAGCGGGAAACGAGAGACCCAGTACTTC	CASSFEPTSGKRETQYF
TRBV5-4	TRBD1	.	TRBJ2-3	TGTGCCAGCAGCTTTAGGGGGCTGACAGATACGCAGTATTTT	CASSFRGLTDTQYF
TRBV4-3	.	.	TRBJ2-1	TGCGCCAGCAGCCAAGTAAATTTTGCGGCGCCCTACAATGAGCAGTTCTTC	CASSQVNFAAPYNEQFF
TRBV30	.	.	TRBJ2-7	TGTGCCTGGAGTGTTTGGGGGTACGAGCAGTACTTC	CAWSVWGYEQYF
TRBV5-5	TRBD1	.	TRBJ1-2	TGTGCCAGCAGCCTCGGGACAGGGGGACTTCCGAGCGGCTACACCTTC	CASSLGTGGLPSGYTF
TRBV28	.	.	TRBJ1-5	TGTGCCAGCAGTTTTCCAGGGACGAATCAGCCCCAGCATTTT	CASSFPGTNQPQHF
TRBV27	.	.	TRBJ1-5	TGTGCCAGCAGTTTAAGTTGGTCAGGGAAGTATCAGCCCCAGCATTTT	CASSLSWSGKYQPQHF
TRBV5-4	.	.	TRBJ1-2	TGTGCCAGCAGCTTCGAGGGGGAGACTATTGGCTACACCTTC	CASSFEGETIGYTF
TRBV5-1	TRBD1	.	TRBJ1-4	TGCGCCAGCAGCTCCCGGGACAGGTCTGCAACTAATGAAAAACTGTTTTTT	CASSSRDRSATNEKLFF
TRBV19	.	.	TRBJ2-7	TGTGCCAGTAGTATTGATAGGAATCCCTACGAGCAGTACTTC	CASSIDRNPYEQYF
TRBV5-1	TRBD1	few	TRBJ2-3	TGCGCCAGCACACGGGACAGCTACACAGATACGCAGTATTTT	CASTRDSYTDTQYF
TRBV27	TRBD2	once	TRBJ2-1	TGTGCCAGCAGTTCCTTCAATAGCGGGAGGGCCAATGAGCAGTTCTTC	CASSSFNSGRANEQFF
TRBV5-5	.	.	TRBJ2-5	TGTGCCAGCAGCTTCGGGCCTAGTTCAGAGACCCAGTACTTC	CASSFGPSSETQYF
TRBV7-6	.	.	TRBJ2-7	TGTGCCAGCAGCTTAAACTACGAGCAGTACTTC	CASSLNYEQYF
TRBV5-1	.	.	TRBJ2-7	TGCGCCAGCAGCTTGGCCTTGGGCTACGAGCAGTACTTC	CASSLALGYEQYF
TRBV28	.	once	TRBJ2-5	TGTGCCAGCAGTTTGAGGGGGGGTGAAGAGACCCAGTACTTC	CASSLRGGEETQYF
TRBV27	.	.	TRBJ2-7	TGTGCCAGCAGTTTAAGCAGGGATAACGAGCAGTACTTC	CASSLSRDNEQYF
TRBV29-1	.	.	TRBJ2-5	TGCAGCGTTGTATCGGGGTGGGAGACCCAGTACTTC	CSVVSGWETQYF
TRBV5-5	.	.	TRBJ2-5	TGTGCCAGCAGCTTGAGCCCCCTCCAAGAGACCCAGTACTTC	CASSLSPLQETQYF
TRBV28	TRBD1	.	TRBJ1-3	TGTGCCAGCAGTTTATCTGGACAGGGTCCCCTTGGAAGGGGAAACACCATATATTTT	CASSLSGQGPLGRGNTIYF
TRBV27	TRBD2	.	TRBJ2-1	TGTGCCAGCAGTCCCCTAGCGGGCTACAATGAGCAGTTCTTC	CASSPLAGYNEQFF
TRBV7-6	TRBD2	once	TRBJ2-1	TGTGCCAGCAGCCCCGGCGGGGCGACTAGCTACGACAATGAGCAGTTCTTC	CASSPGGATSYDNEQFF
TRBV5-4	.	.	TRBJ2-1	TGTGCCAGCAGCACCCCCTACAATGAGCAGTTCTTC	CASSTPYNEQFF
TRBV12-5	TRBD1	.	TRBJ2-5	TGTGCTAGTGGTTTGGGGACAGGGGTCCTTCAAGAGACCCAGTACTTC	CASGLGTGVLQETQYF
TRBV7-9	.	medium-sized	TRBJ2-7	TGTGCCAGCAGCCCAGTGCAGGGAAGCTACGAGCAGTACTTC	CASSPVQGSYEQYF
TRBV5-4	.	.	TRBJ1-1	TGTGCCAGCAGCTCGCCTGACCCCATAGTGAACACTGAAGCTTTCTTT	CASSSPDPIVNTEAFF
TRBV6-5	TRBD2	.	TRBJ2-1	TGTGCCAGCAGTCTAGCGGGCCCGTCCTACAATGAGCAGTTCTTC	CASSLAGPSYNEQFF
TRBV5-6	TRBD2	few	TRBJ2-1	TGTGCCAGCACCGAGGGGGAGACTAGCGGTAATGAGCAGTTCTTC	CASTEGETSGNEQFF
TRBV19	.	.	TRBJ1-5	TGTGCCGGACAGAATAGCTATAGCAATCAGCCCCAGCATTTT	CAGQNSYSNQPQHF
TRBV5-6	.	.	TRBJ2-7	TGTGCCAGCCCTGGGAGGGGGCTTACCTACGAGCAGTACTTC	CASPGRGLTYEQYF